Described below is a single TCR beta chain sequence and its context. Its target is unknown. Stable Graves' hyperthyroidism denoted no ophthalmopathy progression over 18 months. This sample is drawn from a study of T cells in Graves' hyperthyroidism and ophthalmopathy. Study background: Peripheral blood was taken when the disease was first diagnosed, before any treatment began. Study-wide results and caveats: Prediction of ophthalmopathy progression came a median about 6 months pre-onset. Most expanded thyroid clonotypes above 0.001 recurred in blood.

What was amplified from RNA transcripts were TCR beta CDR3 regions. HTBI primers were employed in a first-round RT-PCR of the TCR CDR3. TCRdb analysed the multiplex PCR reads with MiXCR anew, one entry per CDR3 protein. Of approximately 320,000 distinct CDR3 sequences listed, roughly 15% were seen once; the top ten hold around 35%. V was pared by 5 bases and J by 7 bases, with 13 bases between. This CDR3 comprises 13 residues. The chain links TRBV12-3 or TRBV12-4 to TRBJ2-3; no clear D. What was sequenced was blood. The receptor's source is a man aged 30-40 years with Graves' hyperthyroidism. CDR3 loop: CASSRDDLYTQYF. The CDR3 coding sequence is TGTGCCAGCAGTCGCGACGACTTATATACGCAGTATTTT.